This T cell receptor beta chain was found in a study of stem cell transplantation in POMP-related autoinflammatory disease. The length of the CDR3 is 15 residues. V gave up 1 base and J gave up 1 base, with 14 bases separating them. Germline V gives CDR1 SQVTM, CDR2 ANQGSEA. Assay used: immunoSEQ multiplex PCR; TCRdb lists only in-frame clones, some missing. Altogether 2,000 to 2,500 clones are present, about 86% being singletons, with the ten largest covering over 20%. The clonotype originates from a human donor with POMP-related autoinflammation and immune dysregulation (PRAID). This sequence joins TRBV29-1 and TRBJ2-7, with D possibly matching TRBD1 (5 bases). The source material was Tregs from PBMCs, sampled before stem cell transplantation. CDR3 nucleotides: TGCAGCGTTGAAGTACGAAAGGACACGTCCTACGAGCAGTACTTC. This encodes CSVEVRKDTSYEQYF.